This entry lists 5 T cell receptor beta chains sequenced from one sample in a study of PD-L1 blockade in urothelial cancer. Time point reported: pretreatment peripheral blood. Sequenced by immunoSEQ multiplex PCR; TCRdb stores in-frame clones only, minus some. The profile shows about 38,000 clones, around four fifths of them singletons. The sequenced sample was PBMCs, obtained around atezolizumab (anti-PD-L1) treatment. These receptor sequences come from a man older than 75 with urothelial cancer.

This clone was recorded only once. The CDR3 loop is CASRQEQMYSNQPQHF. DNA for the CDR3: TGCGCCAGCAGACAGGAACAGATGTATAGCAATCAGCCCCAGCATTTT. V usage is TRBV4-1 and J usage is TRBJ1-5; perhaps TRBD1 as D (5 bases). V shed 6 bases and J shed 0 bases, with 15 bases lying between them. The CDR3 contains 16 residues. CDR1 and CDR2 (germline): MGHRA, YSYEKL.

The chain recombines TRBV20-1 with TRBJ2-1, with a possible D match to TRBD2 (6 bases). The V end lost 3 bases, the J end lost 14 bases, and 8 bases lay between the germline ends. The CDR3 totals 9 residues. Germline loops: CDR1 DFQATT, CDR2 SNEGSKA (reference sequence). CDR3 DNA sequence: TGCAGTGCTAGCGGGAGCAAGTTCTTC. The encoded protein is CSASGSKFF.

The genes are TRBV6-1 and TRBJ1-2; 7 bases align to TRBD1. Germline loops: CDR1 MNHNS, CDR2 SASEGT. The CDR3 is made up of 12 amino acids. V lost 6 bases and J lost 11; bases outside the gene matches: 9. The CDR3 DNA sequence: TGTGCCAGCAGAGGGACAGTCCCATCTTACACCTTC. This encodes CASRGTVPSYTF.

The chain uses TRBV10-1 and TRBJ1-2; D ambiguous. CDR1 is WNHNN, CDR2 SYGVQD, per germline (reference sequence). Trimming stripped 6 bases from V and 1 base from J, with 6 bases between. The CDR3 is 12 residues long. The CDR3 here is CASSRDNYGYTF. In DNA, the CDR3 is TGCGCCAGCAGCCGGGATAACTATGGCTACACCTTC.

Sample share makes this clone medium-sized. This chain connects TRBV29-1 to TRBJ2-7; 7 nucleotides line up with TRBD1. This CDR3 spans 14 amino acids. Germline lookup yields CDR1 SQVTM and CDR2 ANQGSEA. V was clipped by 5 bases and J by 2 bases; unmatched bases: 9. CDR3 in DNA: TGCAGCGTTTTCGGGACAGTCTATCCCTACGAGCAGTACTTC. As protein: CSVFGTVYPYEQYF.